Listed below are T cell receptor beta chains from one sample, sequenced in a study of beta chain features in type 1 diabetes. Method: immunoSEQ multiplex PCR; TCRdb's copy keeps in-frame clones and lacks some. The sample lists 680,000 or so clones, 15% to 17% occurring once. The sequenced sample was naive CD4+ T cells from blood. The receptors here all came from a man aged 18-30 years in good health. Each CDR3 is given with its conserved first and last residue. Each record gives: CDR3 protein, CDR3 DNA, clone size, J gene, D gene, V gene. A D gene is named only where the DNA matches it firmly. Not every row has a clone size; where given, it reads once, few, many or a size class.

CDR3: CASSVGTSGWLEYEQYF
DNA: TGTGCCAGCAGCGTAGGAACTAGCGGGTGGTTGGAATACGAGCAGTACTTC
size: few
J: TRBJ2-7
D: TRBD2
V: TRBV9

CDR3: CATSRSSAETQYF
DNA: TGTGCCACCAGCAGGAGTTCGGCCGAGACCCAGTACTTC
size: .
J: TRBJ2-5
D: .
V: TRBV15

CDR3: CASSLEGGPGDTQYF
DNA: TGTGCCAGCAGCTTGGAAGGGGGGCCCGGAGATACGCAGTATTTT
size: few
J: TRBJ2-3
D: .
V: TRBV5-4

CDR3: CASRKQGTNEQFF
DNA: TGTGCCAGCAGAAAACAGGGAACCAATGAGCAGTTCTTC
size: .
J: TRBJ2-1
D: .
V: TRBV6-5

CDR3: CASSQRQAPGTEAFF
DNA: TGTGCCAGCAGCCAAAGACAGGCTCCAGGGACTGAAGCTTTCTTT
size: few
J: TRBJ1-1
D: .
V: TRBV7-2

CDR3: CAGSKIGGFGYTF
DNA: TGTGCCGGGAGCAAAATCGGAGGGTTCGGCTACACCTTC
size: .
J: TRBJ1-2
D: .
V: TRBV30

CDR3: CASSLPRLETQYF
DNA: TGTGCCAGCAGCTTGCCCCGACTGGAGACCCAGTACTTC
size: .
J: TRBJ2-5
D: .
V: TRBV5-4

CDR3: CASKAGGPVGEQFF
DNA: TGTGCCAGCAAAGCGGGAGGGCCGGTGGGTGAGCAGTTCTTC
size: .
J: TRBJ2-1
D: TRBD2
V: TRBV7-2

CDR3: CASSSKAEPSSYNEQFF
DNA: TGTGCCAGCAGCTCTAAAGCGGAACCAAGCTCCTACAATGAGCAGTTCTTC
size: .
J: TRBJ2-1
D: .
V: TRBV9

CDR3: CASSPSRVGLNQPQHF
DNA: TGTGCCAGCAGCCCCTCACGCGTCGGTCTCAATCAGCCCCAGCATTTT
size: .
J: TRBJ1-5
D: .
V: TRBV7-2

CDR3: CASSVEGRNTEAFF
DNA: TGTGCCAGCAGCGTAGAGGGCAGGAACACTGAAGCTTTCTTT
size: few
J: TRBJ1-1
D: .
V: TRBV9

CDR3: CASSAAIQGDSSGNTIYF
DNA: TGTGCCAGCTCAGCAGCCATTCAGGGTGACTCCTCTGGAAACACCATATATTTT
size: .
J: TRBJ1-3
D: .
V: TRBV18

CDR3: CASSLGTGIEKLFF
DNA: TGTGCCAGCAGCTTAGGGACAGGAATTGAAAAACTGTTTTTT
size: .
J: TRBJ1-4
D: TRBD1
V: TRBV7-7

CDR3: CASMGGNGAFF
DNA: TGTGCCAGCATGGGAGGAAATGGGGCTTTCTTT
size: .
J: TRBJ1-1
D: .
V: TRBV28

CDR3: CASSNPGQEAQYF
DNA: TGCGCCAGCAGCAATCCGGGACAAGAGGCCCAGTACTTC
size: few
J: TRBJ2-5
D: .
V: TRBV7-9

CDR3: CASSPLRSRGANVLTF
DNA: TGTGCCAGCTCACCATTGCGGTCGCGTGGGGCCAACGTCCTGACTTTC
size: .
J: TRBJ2-6
D: .
V: TRBV18

CDR3: CASQHHSNNEQFF
DNA: TGTGCCTCCCAGCATCATAGCAACAATGAGCAGTTCTTC
size: .
J: TRBJ2-1
D: .
V: TRBV6-9

CDR3: CASSYSPQETQYF
DNA: TGTGCCAGCAGTTATAGCCCACAGGAGACCCAGTACTTC
size: few
J: TRBJ2-5
D: .
V: TRBV2

CDR3: CASSRKGTGLNYEQYF
DNA: TGCGCCAGCAGCCGAAAAGGGACAGGGCTTAACTACGAGCAGTACTTC
size: .
J: TRBJ2-7
D: TRBD1
V: TRBV5-1

CDR3: CATSRDPASVAQETQYF
DNA: TGTGCCACCAGCAGAGATCCCGCTTCGGTAGCGCAAGAGACCCAGTACTTC
size: few
J: TRBJ2-5
D: .
V: TRBV15

CDR3: CASSYGHNSGNTIYF
DNA: TGTGCCAGCAGTTACGGCCATAACTCTGGAAACACCATATATTTT
size: .
J: TRBJ1-3
D: .
V: TRBV6-5

CDR3: CSVDRGGQAFF
DNA: TGCAGCGTCGACAGGGGGGGCCAAGCTTTCTTT
size: few
J: TRBJ1-1
D: TRBD1
V: TRBV29-1

CDR3: CASSSPGGSPLHF
DNA: TGTGCCAGCAGTTCCCCAGGGGGGTCACCCCTCCACTTT
size: few
J: TRBJ1-6
D: TRBD1
V: TRBV28

CDR3: CASSVSEVTQYF
DNA: TGTGCCAGCAGCGTATCGGAGGTTACGCAGTATTTT
size: .
J: TRBJ2-3
D: .
V: TRBV9

CDR3: CASSPSWGGSDTQYF
DNA: TGTGCCAGCAGTCCTTCCTGGGGGGGATCAGATACGCAGTATTTT
size: few
J: TRBJ2-3
D: TRBD2
V: TRBV5-4